This section outlines one T cell receptor (beta chain) sequence together with its context. Its antigen is still unknown. Data came from immunoSEQ multiplex PCR; TCRdb stores just in-frame clones and leaves some out. The repertoire consists of some 170,000 clones, with more than 80% occurring once and the leading ten covering about 3%. The sample originates from a study of T cell responses to AZD1222 COVID-19 vaccine. Overall study results and limits: Only after the peak T cell response were repertoires sampled. Clonal diversity may have been underestimated, and the donors were mostly white British, with more females than males.

Sequenced here: peripheral blood, sampled on day 0 of AZD1222 vaccination. The source of this sequence is an adult in good health.

The CDR3 nucleotides read TGTGCCAGCAGCCCGGAGGATAGCGGGAGGGTAAATACGCAGTATTTT. Translation: CASSPEDSGRVNTQYF. The chain couples TRBV7-9 to TRBJ2-3; 11 bases align to TRBD2. V gave up 5 bases and J gave up 7 bases; unmatched junction bases: 11. The V gene's germline CDR1 is SEHNR and CDR2 FQNEAQ (reference sequence). This CDR3 is built from 16 residues.